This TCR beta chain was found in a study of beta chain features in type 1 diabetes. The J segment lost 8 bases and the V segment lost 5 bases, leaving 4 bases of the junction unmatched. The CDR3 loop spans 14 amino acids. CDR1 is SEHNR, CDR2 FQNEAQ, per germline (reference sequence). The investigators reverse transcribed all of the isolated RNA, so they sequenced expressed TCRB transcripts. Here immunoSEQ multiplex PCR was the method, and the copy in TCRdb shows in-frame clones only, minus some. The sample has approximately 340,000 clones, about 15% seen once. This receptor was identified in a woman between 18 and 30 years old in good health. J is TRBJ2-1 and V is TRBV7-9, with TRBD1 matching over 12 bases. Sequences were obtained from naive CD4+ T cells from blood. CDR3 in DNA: TGTGCCAGCAGCCGGGACAGGGGGCTCGATGAGCAGTTCTTC. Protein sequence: CASSRDRGLDEQFF.